This T cell receptor (beta chain) was recorded in a study of human T cells and chemical hapten exposure. As for the study in general: Once 0.01% DPC had been applied to the upper back by patch test, readings were taken at 6 days. Affected patients, primarily female, had alopecia areata, totalis or universalis. Regarding the study as a whole: Compared to controls, expanded TCRs made significantly more large clusters of similar CDR3s.

Sample time point: pre-sensitization, week 0. Sample treatment: therapeutic diphenylcyclopropenone sensitization with weekly scalp DPC. This CDR3 comprises 15 residues. Germline values: CDR1 MNHEY, CDR2 SVGEGT. The ends lost 7 bases at V and 5 bases at J; junction bases unmatched: 10. Comments on this clonotype: Its antigen is currently unknown.

It was the library that attached unique molecular identifiers to individual cDNA molecules. TCRdb analysed the RACE reads with MiXCR anew, one entry per CDR3 protein. The sample lists a few hundred thousand distinct CDR3 sequences, around 5.5% occurring once. The sample here was whole blood, taken in connection with sensitization to the hapten diphenylcyclopropenone (DPC). The chain links TRBV6-2 or TRBV6-3 to TRBJ2-1; 8 positions agree with TRBD1. The receptor was derived from a woman aged 18-29 years with alopecia areata. Some clones in this sample may be carry-over from other donors' samples. CDR3 in DNA: TGTGCCAGCAAGGCAGGGGGCCACCAAAACAATGAGCAGTTCTTC. Its translation: CASKAGGHQNNEQFF.